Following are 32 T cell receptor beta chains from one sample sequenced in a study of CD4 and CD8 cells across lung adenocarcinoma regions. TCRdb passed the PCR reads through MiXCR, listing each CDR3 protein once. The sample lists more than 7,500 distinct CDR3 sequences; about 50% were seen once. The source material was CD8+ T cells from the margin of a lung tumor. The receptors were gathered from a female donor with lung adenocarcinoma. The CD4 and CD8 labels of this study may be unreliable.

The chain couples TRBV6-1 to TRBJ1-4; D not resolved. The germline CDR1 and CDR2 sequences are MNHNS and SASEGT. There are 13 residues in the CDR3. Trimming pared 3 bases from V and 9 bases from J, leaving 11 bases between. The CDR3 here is CASSDGPQKKLFF. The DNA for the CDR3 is TGTGCCAGCAGTGATGGGCCACAAAAAAAACTGTTTTTT.

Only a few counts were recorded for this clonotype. The CDR3 spells CASGLGGVGANVLTF. The CDR3 DNA follows: TGTGCCAGCGGATTAGGGGGCGTCGGGGCCAACGTCCTGACTTTC. The chain joins TRBV27 to TRBJ2-6; 7 nucleotides agree with TRBD1. CDR1 and CDR2 from the germline V gene are MNHEY and SMNVEV (reference sequence). The CDR3 loop spans 15 amino acids. The J segment lost 4 bases and the V segment lost 8 bases, leaving 8 bases of the junction unmatched.

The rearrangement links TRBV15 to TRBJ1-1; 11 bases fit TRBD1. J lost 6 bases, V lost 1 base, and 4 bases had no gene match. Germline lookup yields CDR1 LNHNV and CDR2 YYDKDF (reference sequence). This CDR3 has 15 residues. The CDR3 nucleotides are TGTGCCACCAGCAGAGGGACAGGGGGCGCCGCTGAAGCTTTCTTT. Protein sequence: CATSRGTGGAAEAFF.

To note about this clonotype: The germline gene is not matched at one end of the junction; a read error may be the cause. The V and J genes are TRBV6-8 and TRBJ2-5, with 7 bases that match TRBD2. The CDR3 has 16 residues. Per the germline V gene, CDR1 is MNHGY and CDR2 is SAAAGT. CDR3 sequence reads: CASGGLGGTDQDTQYF. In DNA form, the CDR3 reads TGTGCCAGTGGTGGGCTCGGGGGGACTGACCAAGACACCCAGTACTTC.

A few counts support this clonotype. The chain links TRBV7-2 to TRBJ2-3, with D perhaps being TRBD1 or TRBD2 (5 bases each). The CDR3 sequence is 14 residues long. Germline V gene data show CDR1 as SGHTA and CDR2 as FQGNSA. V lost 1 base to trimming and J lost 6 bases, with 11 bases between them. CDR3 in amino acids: CASSLVRGSDTQYF. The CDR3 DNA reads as TGTGCCAGCAGCTTAGTGAGGGGCAGTGATACGCAGTATTTT.

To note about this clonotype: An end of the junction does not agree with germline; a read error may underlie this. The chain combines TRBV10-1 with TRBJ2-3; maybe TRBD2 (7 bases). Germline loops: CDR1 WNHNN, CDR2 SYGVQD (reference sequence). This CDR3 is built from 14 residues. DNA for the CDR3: TGCGCCAGCAAGGGGGGGCGAGACCCAGATACGCAGTATTTC. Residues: CASKGGRDPDTQYF.

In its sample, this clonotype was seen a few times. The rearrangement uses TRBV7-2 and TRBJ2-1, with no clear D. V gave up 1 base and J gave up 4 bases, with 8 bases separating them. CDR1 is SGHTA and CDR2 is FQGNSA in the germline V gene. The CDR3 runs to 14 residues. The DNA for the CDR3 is TGTGCCAGCAGCTTAGATGTCAAATACAATGAGCAGTTCTTC. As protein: CASSLDVKYNEQFF.

The CDR3 loop is CASSDLAGVADTQYF. In DNA form, the CDR3 reads TGTGCCAGCAGTGACCTAGCAGGTGTTGCAGATACGCAGTATTTT. The chain recombines TRBV25-1 with TRBJ2-3, with D possibly being TRBD2 (5 bases). The ends were cut back, 3 bases at V and 4 bases at J, with 14 bases in the middle. CDR1 and CDR2 from the germline V gene are MGHDK and SYGVNS. The CDR3 is made up of 15 amino acids. Filled out from reference TRBV25-1 and TRBJ2-3, the complete variable domain reads EADIYQTPRYLVIGTGKKITLECSQTMGHDKMYWYQQDPGMELHLIHYSYGVNSTEKGDLSSESTVSRIRTEHFPLTLESARPSHTSQYLCASSDLAGVADTQYFGPGTRLTVL.

The CDR3 is CSVVVWGSTDTQYF. The DNA of the CDR3 is TGCAGCGTTGTTGTTTGGGGCAGCACAGATACGCAGTATTTT. The V gene is TRBV29-1, the J gene TRBJ2-3, with a tentative D call TRBD1 (5 bases). Germline CDR1 and CDR2: SQVTM and ANQGSEA. V dropped 4 bases and J dropped 0 bases, with 11 bases sitting between them. There are 14 residues in the CDR3.

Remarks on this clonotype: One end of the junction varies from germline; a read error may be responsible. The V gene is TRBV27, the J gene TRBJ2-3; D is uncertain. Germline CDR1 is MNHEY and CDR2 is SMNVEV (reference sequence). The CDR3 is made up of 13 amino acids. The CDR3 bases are TGTGCCACGAGGTTACGAGCCAAAAACATTCAGTATTTC. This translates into CATRLRAKNIQYF.

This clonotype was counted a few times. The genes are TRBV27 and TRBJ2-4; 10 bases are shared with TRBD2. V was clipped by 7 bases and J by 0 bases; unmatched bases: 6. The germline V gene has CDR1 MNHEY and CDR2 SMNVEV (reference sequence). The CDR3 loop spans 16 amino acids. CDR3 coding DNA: TGTGCCAGCAAGACCCTAGCGGGGGTAGCCAAAAACATTCAGTACTTC. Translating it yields CASKTLAGVAKNIQYF.

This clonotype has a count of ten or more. This chain's CDR3 is CASSLKSGSSYNEQFF. The DNA of the CDR3 is TGTGCCAGCAGCTTAAAGAGCGGGAGTTCCTACAATGAGCAGTTCTTC. The V call is TRBV7-3, the J call TRBJ2-1; 8 positions match TRBD2. Germline V gives CDR1 SGHTA, CDR2 FQGTGA. CDR3 length: 16 residues. With V trimmed by 1 base and J by 1 base, 3 bases remained unmatched.

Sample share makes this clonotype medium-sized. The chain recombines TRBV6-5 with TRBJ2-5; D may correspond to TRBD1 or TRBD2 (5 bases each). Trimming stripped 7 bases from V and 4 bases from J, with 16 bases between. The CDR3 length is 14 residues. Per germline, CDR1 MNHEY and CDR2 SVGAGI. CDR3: CASNLRGVPETQYF. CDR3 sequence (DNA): TGTGCCAGCAACCTGCGAGGGGTCCCAGAGACCCAGTACTTC.

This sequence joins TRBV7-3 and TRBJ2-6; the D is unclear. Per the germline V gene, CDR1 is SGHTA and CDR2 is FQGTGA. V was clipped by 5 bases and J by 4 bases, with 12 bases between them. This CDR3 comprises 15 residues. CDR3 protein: CASSPRPHGANVLTF. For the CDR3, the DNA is TGTGCCAGCAGCCCCCGGCCTCACGGGGCCAACGTCCTGACTTTC. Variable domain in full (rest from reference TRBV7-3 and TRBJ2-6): GAGVSQTPSNKVTEKGKYVELRCDPISGHTALYWYRQSLGQGPEFLIYFQGTGAADDSGLPNDRFFAVRPEGSVSTLKIQRTERGDSAVYLCASSPRPHGANVLTFGAGSRLTVL.

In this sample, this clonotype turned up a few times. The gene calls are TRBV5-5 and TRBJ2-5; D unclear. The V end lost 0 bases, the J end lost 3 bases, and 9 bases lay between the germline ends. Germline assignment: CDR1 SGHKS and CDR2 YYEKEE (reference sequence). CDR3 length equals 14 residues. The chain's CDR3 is CASSLGGGEETQYF. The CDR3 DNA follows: TGTGCCAGCAGCTTGGGGGGTGGCGAAGAGACCCAGTACTTC.

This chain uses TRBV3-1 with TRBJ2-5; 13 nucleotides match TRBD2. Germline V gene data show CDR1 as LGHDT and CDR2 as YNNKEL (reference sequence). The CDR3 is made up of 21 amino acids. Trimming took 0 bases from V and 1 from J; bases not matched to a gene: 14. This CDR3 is CASSQDLGRTSGSGLQETQYF. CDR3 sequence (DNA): TGTGCCAGCAGCCAAGATCTAGGTCGGACTAGCGGGAGTGGCCTCCAAGAGACCCAGTACTTC.

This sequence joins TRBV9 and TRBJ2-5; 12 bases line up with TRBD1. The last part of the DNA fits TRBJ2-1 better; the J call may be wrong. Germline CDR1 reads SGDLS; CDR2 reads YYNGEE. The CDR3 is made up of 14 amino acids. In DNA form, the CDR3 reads TGTGCCAGCAGCCCCGGGACAGGGGGCGATGAGCAGTTCTTC. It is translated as CASSPGTGGDEQFF.

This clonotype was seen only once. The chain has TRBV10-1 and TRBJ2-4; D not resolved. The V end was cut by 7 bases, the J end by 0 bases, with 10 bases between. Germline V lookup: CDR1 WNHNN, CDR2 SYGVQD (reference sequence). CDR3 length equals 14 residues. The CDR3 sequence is CASKVRRAKNIQYF. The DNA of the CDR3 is TGCGCCAGCAAGGTGCGGCGAGCCAAAAACATTCAGTACTTC.

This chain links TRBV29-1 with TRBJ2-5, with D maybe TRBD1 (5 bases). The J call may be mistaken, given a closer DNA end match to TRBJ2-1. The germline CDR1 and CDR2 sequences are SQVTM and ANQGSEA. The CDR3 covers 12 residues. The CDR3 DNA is TGCAGCGTTGAACCCCCCGGTGGGGCGCAGTTCTTC. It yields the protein CSVEPPGGAQFF.

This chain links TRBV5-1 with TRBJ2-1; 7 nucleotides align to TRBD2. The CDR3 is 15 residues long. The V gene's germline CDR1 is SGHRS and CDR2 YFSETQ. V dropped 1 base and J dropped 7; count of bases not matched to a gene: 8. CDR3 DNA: TGCGCCAGCAGCTTGTGGCTAGCGGTGGGTAATGAGCAGTTCTTC. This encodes CASSLWLAVGNEQFF.

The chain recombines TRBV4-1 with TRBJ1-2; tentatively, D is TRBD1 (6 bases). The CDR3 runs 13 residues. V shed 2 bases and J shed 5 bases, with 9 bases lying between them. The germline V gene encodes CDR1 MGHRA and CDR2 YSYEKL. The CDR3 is CASSQQGFYGYTF. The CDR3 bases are TGCGCCAGCAGCCAACAGGGGTTTTATGGCTACACCTTC.

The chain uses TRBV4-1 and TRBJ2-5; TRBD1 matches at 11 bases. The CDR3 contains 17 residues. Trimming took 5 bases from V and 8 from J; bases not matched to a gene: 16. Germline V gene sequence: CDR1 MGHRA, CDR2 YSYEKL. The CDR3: CASSEGPGQGALDTQYF. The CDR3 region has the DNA TGCGCCAGCAGCGAAGGACCTGGACAGGGGGCCTTAGATACCCAGTACTTC.

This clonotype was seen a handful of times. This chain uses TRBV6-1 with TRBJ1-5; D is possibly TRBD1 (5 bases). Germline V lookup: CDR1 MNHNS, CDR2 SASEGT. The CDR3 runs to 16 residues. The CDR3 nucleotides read TGTGCAAGGGAGGGGATCTCAAATCAGGGCAATCAGCCCCAGCATTTT. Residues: CAREGISNQGNQPQHF.

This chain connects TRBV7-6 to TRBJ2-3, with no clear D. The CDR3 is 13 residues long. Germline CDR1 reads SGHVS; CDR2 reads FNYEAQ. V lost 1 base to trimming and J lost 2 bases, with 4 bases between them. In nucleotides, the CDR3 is TGTGCCAGCAGCTTAGGGGTCACAGATACGCAGTATTTT. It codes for CASSLGVTDTQYF.

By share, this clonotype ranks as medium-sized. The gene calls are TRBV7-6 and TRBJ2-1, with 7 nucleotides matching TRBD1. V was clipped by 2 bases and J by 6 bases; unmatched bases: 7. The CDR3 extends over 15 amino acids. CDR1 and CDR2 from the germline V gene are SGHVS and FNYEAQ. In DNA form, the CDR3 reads TGTGCCAGCAGCTTAACAGGGGAAGGGGTCAATGAGCAGTTCTTC. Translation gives CASSLTGEGVNEQFF.

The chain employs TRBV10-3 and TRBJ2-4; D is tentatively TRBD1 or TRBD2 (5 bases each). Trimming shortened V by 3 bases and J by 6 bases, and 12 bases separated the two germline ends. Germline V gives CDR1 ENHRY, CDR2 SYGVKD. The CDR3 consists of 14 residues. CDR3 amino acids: CAISDGAERNIQYF. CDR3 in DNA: TGTGCCATCAGTGACGGGGCTGAGAGAAACATTCAGTACTTC.

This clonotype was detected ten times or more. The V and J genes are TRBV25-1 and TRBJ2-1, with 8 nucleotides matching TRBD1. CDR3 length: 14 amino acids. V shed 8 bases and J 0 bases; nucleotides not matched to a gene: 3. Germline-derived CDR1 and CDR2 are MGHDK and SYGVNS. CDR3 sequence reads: CASLTGGSYNEQFF. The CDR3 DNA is TGTGCCAGCCTTACAGGGGGCTCCTACAATGAGCAGTTCTTC.

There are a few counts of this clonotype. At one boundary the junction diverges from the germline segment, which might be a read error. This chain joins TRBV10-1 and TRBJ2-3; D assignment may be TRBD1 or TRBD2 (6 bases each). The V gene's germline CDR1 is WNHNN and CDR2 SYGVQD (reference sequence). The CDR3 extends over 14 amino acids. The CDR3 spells CAGKGGRDQDTQYF. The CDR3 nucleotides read TGCGCGGGCAAGGGGGGCCGTGACCAAGATACCCAGTATTTC.

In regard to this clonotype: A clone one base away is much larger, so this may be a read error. The CDR3 is CAGGPADSKDTQYF. CDR3 DNA: TGTGCCGGGGGCCCAGCGGACTCCAAAGATACGCAGTATTTT. V is TRBV12-3 or TRBV12-4 and J is TRBJ2-3; D is possibly TRBD1 (6 bases). Deletions cut 11 bases from V and 5 bases from J, with 20 bases between. This CDR3 comprises 14 residues.

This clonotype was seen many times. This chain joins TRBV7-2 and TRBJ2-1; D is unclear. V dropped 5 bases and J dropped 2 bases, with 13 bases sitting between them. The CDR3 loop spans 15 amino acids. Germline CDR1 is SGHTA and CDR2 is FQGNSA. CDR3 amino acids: CASSPLYGAYNEQFF. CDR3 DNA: TGTGCCAGCAGCCCTTTGTATGGGGCCTACAATGAGCAGTTCTTC. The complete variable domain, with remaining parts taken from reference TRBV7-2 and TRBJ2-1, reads GAGVSQSPSNKVTEKGKDVELRCDPISGHTALYWYRQSLGQGLEFLIYFQGNSAPDKSGLPSDRFSAERTGGSVSTLTIQRTQQEDSAVYLCASSPLYGAYNEQFFGPGTRLTVL.

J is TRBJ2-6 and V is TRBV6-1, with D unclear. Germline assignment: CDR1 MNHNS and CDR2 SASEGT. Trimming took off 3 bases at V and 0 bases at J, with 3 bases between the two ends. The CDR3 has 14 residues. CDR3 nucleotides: TGTGCCAGCAGTGACAACTCTGGGGCCAACGTCCTGACTTTC. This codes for CASSDNSGANVLTF.

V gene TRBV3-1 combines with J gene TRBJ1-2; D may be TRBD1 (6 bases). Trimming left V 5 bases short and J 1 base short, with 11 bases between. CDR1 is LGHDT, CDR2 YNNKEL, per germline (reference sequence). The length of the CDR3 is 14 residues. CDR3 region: CASSVRGHNYGYTF. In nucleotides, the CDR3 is TGTGCCAGCAGCGTTCGGGGGCATAACTATGGCTACACCTTC.